This TCR beta chain derives from a study of blood T cell repertoires in COVID-19. The junction had 10 bases not matched to a gene; V was cut back by 3 bases and J by 11 bases. This CDR3 comprises 13 residues. Germline V lookup: CDR1 SGHTS, CDR2 YDEGEE. The protocol was immunoSEQ multiplex PCR, while the TCRdb copy is restricted to in-frame clones and leaves out a portion. This sample has approximately 530,000 clones, with roughly nine tenths found just once. The sequenced material came from peripheral blood. This clonotype was obtained from a woman aged 50 to 60 with COVID-19, enrolled during active disease. The V gene is TRBV5-8, the J gene TRBJ2-5; 7 bases agree with TRBD1. CDR3 nucleotide sequence: TGTGCCAGCAGCTCGTTCCGGGACAGCTTTCAGTACTTC. This codes for CASSSFRDSFQYF.